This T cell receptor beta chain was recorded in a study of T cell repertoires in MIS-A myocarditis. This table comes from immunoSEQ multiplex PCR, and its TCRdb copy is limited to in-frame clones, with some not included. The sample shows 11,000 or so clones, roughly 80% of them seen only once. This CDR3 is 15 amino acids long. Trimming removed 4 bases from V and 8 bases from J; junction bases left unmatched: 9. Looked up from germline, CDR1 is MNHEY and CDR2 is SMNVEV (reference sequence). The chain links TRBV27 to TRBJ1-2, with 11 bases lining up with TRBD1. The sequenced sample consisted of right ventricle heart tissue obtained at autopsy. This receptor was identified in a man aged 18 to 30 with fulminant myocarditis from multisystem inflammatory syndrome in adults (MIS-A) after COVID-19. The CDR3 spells CASSSEGQGVGGYTF. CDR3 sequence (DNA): TGTGCCAGCAGTTCCGAGGGACAGGGGGTAGGAGGCTACACCTTC.